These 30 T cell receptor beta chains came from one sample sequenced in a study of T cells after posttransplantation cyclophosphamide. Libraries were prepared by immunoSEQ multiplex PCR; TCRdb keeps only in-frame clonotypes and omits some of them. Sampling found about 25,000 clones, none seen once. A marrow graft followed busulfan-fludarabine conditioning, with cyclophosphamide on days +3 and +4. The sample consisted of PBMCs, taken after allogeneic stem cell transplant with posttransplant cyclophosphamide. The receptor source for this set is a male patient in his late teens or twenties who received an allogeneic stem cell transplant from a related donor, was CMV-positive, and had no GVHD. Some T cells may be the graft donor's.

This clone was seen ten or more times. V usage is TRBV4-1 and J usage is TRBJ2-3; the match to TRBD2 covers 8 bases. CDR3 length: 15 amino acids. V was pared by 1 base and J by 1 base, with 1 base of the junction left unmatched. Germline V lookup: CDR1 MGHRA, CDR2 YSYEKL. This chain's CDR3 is CASSQATSGTDTQYF. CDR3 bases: TGCGCCAGCAGCCAAGCGACTAGCGGCACAGATACGCAGTATTTT.

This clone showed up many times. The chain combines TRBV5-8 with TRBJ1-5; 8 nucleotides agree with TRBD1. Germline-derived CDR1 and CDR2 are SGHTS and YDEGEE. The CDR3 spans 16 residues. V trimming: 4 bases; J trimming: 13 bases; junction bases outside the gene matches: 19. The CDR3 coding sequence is TGTGCCAGCAGCCTACCCGCAGGGGGCCGCTTATCAGCTCAGCATTTT. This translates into CASSLPAGGRLSAQHF.

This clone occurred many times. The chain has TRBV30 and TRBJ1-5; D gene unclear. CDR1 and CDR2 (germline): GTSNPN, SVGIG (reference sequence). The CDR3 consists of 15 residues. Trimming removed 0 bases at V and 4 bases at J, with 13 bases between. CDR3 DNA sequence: TGTGCCTGGAGTGTACATGGACTTGGGAATCAGCCCCAGCATTTT. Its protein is CAWSVHGLGNQPQHF.

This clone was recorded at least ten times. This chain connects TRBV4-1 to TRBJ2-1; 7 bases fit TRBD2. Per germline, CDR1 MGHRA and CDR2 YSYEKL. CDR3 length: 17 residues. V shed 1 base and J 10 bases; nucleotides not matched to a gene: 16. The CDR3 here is CASSQAPRLAATMEQFF. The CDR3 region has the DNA TGCGCCAGCAGCCAAGCCCCGAGACTAGCAGCTACAATGGAGCAGTTCTTC.

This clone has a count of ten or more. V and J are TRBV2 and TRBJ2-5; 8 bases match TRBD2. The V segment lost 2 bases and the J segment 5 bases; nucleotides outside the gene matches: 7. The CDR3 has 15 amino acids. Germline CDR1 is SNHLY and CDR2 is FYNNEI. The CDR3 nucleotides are TGTGCCAGCAGTGAAACCCAAACGGGGGGGGAGACCCAGTACTTC. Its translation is CASSETQTGGETQYF.

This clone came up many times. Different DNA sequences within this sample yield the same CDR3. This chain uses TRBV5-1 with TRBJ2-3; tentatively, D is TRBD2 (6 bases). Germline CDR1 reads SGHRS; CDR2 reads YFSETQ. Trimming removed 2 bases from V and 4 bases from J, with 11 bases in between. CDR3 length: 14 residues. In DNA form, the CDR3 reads TGCGCCAGCAGCTTCGGCGGGGTGGCAGATACGCAGTATTTT. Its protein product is CASSFGGVADTQYF.

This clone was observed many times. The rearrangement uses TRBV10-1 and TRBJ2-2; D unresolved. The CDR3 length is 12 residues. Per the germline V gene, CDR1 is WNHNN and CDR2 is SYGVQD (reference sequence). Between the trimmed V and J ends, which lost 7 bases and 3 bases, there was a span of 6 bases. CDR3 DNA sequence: TGCGCCAGCATGCCAGACACCGGGGAGCTGTTTTTT. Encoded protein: CASMPDTGELFF.

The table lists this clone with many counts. The CDR3 DNA reads as TGTGCCAGCTCACCGGTAGGACAGGCCCACTCTGGAAACACCATATATTTT. This codes for CASSPVGQAHSGNTIYF. The chain joins TRBV18 to TRBJ1-3; TRBD1 aligns across 7 bases. From germline, CDR1 is KGHSH and CDR2 LQKENI. J gave up 0 bases and V 3 bases, and 8 bases lay outside the gene matches. The CDR3 totals 17 residues.

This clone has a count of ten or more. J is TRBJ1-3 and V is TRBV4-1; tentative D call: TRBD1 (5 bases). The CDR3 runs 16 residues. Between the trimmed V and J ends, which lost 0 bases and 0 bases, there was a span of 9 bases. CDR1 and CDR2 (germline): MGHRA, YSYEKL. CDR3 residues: CASSQDWGLSGNTIYF. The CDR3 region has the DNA TGCGCCAGCAGCCAAGATTGGGGCCTCTCTGGAAACACCATATATTTT.

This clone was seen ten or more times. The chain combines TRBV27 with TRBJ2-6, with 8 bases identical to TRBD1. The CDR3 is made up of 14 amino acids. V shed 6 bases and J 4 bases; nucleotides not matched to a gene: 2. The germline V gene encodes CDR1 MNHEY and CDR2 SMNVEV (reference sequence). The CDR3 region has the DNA TGTGCCAGCAGGACAGGGGTCGGGGCCAACGTCCTGACTTTC. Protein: CASRTGVGANVLTF.

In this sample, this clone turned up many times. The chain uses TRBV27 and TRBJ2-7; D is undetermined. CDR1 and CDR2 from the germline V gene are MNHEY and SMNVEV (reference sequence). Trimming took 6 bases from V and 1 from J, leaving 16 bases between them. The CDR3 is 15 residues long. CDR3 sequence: CASSPTGGFSYEQYF. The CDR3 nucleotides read TGTGCCAGCAGCCCGACTGGTGGGTTTTCCTACGAGCAGTACTTC.

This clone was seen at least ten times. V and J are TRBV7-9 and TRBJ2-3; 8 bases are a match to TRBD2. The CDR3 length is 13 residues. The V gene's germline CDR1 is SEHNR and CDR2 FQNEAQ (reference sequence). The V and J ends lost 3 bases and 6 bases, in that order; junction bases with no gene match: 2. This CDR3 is CASSFASGDTQYF. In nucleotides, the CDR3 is TGTGCCAGCAGCTTCGCTAGCGGGGATACGCAGTATTTT.

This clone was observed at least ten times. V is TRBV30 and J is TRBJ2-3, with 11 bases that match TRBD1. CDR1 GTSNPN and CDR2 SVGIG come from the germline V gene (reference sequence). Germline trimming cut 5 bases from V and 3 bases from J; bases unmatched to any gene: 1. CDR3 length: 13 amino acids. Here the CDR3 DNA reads TGTGCCTGGGGGACAGGGGGAACAGATACGCAGTATTTT. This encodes CAWGTGGTDTQYF.

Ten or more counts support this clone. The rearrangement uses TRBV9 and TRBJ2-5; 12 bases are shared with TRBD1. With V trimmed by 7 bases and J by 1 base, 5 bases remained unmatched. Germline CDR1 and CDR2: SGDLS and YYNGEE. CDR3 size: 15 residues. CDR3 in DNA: TGTGCCAGCGCCCGGGGACAGGGGGCCCAAGAGACCCAGTACTTC. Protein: CASARGQGAQETQYF.

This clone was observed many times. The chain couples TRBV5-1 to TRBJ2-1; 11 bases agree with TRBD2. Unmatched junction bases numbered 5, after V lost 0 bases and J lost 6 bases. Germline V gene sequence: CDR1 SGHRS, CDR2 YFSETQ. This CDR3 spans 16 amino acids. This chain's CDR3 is CASSLAGGTSGNEQFF. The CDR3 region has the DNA TGCGCCAGCAGCTTGGCCGGAGGGACTAGCGGCAATGAGCAGTTCTTC.

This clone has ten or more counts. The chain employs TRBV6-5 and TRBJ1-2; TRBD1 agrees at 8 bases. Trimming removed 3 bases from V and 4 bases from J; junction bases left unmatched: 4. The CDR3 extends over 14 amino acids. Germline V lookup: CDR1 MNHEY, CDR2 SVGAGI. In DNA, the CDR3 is TGTGCCAGCAGTTATTACGGGACAGGCTATGGCTACACCTTC. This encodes CASSYYGTGYGYTF.

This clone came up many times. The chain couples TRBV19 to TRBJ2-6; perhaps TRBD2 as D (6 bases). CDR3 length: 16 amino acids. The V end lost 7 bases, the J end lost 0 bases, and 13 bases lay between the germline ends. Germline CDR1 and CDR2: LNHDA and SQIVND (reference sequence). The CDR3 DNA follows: TGTGCCAGTACCCCATGGAGGGGCTCTGGGGCCAACGTCCTGACTTTC. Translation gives CASTPWRGSGANVLTF.

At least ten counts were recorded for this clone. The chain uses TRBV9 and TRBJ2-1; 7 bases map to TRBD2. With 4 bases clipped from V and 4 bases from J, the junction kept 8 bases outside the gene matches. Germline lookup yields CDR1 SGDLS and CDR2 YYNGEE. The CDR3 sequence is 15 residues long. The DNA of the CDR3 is TGTGCCAGCAGCCCCGATAGCGGGTCTTACAATGAGCAGTTCTTC. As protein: CASSPDSGSYNEQFF.

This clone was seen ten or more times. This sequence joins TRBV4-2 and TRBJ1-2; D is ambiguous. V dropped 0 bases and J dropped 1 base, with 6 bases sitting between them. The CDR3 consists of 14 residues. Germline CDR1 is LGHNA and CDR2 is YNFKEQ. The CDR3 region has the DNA TGTGCCAGCAGCCAAGAAGGAGGTAACTATGGCTACACCTTC. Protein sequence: CASSQEGGNYGYTF.

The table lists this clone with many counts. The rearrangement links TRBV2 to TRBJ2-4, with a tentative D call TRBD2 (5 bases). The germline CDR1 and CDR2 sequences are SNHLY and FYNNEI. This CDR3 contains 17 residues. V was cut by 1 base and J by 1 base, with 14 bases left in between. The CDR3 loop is CASSEEGVSGAKNIQYF. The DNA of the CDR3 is TGTGCCAGCAGTGAAGAGGGCGTGTCGGGGGCCAAAAACATTCAGTACTTC.

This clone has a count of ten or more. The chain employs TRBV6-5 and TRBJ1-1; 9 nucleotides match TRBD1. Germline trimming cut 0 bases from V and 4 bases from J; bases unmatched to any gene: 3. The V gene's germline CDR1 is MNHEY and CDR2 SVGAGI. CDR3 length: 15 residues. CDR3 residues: CASSYSRQGGTEAFF. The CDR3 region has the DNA TGTGCCAGCAGTTACTCCCGACAGGGGGGCACTGAAGCTTTCTTT.

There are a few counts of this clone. The DNA of the CDR3 is TGTGCCAGCAGTTCAACCGGGTACAGGGGATACGAGCAGTACTTC. As protein: CASSSTGYRGYEQYF. The V call is TRBV6-1, the J call TRBJ2-7; 7 nucleotides match TRBD1. CDR1 and CDR2 from the germline V gene are MNHNS and SASEGT. The ends lost 5 bases at V and 4 bases at J; junction bases unmatched: 11. The CDR3 length is 15 residues.

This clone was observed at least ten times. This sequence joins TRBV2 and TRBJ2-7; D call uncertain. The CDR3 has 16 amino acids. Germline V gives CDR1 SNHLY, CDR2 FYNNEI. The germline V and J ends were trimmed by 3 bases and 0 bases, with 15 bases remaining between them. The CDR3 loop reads CASSDLRSNGSYEQYF. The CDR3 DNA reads TGTGCCAGCAGTGACCTCCGATCAAACGGCTCCTACGAGCAGTACTTC.

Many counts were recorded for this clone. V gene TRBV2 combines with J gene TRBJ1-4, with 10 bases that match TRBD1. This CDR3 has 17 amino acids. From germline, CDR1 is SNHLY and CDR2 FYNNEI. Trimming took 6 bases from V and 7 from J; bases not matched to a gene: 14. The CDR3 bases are TGTGCCAGCAGACCCGGGACAGGGGATTTGGGAAGTGAAAAACTGTTTTTT. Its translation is CASRPGTGDLGSEKLFF.

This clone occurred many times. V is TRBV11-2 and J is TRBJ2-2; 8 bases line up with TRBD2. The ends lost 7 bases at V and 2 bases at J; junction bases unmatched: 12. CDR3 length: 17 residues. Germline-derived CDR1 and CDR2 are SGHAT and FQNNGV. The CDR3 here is CASIRRSWTSNTGELFF. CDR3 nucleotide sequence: TGTGCCAGCATTCGTCGATCTTGGACTAGCAACACCGGGGAGCTGTTTTTT.

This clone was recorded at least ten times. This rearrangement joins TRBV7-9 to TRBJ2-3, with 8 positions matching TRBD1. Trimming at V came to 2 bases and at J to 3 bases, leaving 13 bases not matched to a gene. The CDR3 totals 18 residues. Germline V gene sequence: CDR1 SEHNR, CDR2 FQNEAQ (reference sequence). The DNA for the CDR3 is TGTGCCAGCAGCTTAAAGATGGGGGCAGGGGGCTTTACAGATACGCAGTATTTT. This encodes CASSLKMGAGGFTDTQYF.

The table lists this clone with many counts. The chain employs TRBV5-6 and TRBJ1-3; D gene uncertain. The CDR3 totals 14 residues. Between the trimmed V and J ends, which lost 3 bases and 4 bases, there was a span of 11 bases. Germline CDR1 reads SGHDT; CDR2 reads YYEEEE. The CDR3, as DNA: TGTGCCAGCAGCTCTCTAAGTGCGGGAAACACCATATATTTT. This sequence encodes CASSSLSAGNTIYF.

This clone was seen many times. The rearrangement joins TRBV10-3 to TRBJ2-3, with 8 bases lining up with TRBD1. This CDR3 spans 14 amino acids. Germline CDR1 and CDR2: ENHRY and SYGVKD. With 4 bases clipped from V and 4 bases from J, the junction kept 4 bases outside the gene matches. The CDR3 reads CAISVGQGADTQYF. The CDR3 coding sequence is TGTGCCATCAGTGTAGGACAGGGAGCAGATACGCAGTATTTT.

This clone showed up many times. CDR3: CASTTRTSGSTDTQYF. CDR3 sequence (DNA): TGTGCCAGCACCACTCGAACTAGCGGGAGCACAGATACGCAGTATTTT. The chain uses TRBV7-9 and TRBJ2-3; 9 bases are shared with TRBD2. V lost 7 bases and J lost 0; bases outside the gene matches: 8. Germline V gene lookup returns CDR1 SEHNR and CDR2 FQNEAQ (reference sequence). There are 16 residues in the CDR3.

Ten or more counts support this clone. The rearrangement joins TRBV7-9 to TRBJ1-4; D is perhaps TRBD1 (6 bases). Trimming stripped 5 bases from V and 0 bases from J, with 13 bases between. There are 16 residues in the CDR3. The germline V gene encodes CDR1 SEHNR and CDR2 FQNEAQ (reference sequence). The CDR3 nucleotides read TGTGCCAGCAGCCTTCAAGGGGGTTCAACTAATGAAAAACTGTTTTTT. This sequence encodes CASSLQGGSTNEKLFF.